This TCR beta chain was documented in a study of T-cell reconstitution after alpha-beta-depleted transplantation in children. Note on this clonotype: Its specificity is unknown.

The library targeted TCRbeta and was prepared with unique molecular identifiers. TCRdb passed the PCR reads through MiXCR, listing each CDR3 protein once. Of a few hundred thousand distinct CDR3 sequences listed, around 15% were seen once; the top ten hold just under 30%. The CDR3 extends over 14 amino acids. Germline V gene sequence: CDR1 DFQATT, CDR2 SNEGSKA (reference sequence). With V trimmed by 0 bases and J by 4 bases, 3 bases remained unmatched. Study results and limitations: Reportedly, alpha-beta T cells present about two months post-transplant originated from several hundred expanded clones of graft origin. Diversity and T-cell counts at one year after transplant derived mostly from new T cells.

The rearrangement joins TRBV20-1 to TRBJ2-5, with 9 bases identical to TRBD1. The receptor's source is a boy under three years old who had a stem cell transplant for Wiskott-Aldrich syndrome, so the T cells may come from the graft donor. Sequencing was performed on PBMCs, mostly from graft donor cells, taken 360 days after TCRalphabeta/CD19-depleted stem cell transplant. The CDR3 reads CSAREDRGGETQYF. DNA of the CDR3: TGCAGTGCTAGAGAGGACAGGGGAGGAGAGACCCAGTACTTC.